This section outlines one T cell receptor (beta chain) sequence together with its context. The antigen is undetermined. 13 Jbeta primers and 60 Vbeta primers were used for the PCR. Some clones are missing from TCRdb's copy, which holds only in-frame ones; the method was immunoSEQ multiplex PCR. The repertoire has around 210,000 clones, 70% to 80% of them found once; the top ten carry around 0.38%. The sample belongs to a study of cytomegalovirus exposure and HLA in healthy donors. Overall study results and limits: Productive status was seen about 87% or about 30% of the time for most TCR beta V segments in an earlier analysis. For presence/absence analyses, sequencing depth was assumed to be roughly uniform across donors. In vitro confirmation showed a few CMV-associated chains to be CMV antigen specific. According to a later analysis, most TCR beta chains associated with CMV appeared HLA-restricted.

V lost 3 bases, J lost 0 bases, and 9 bases stayed unmatched. This CDR3 is 17 amino acids long. Germline V CDR1 and CDR2: ENHRY, SYGVKD. This chain joins TRBV10-3 and TRBJ1-1; TRBD1 aligns across 8 bases. Specimen: PBMCs. This receptor was identified in a male donor in good health and CMV-seropositive. CDR3 residues: CAISDRRTGWMNTEAFF. The CDR3 nucleotides read TGTGCCATCAGTGACCGTCGGACAGGGTGGATGAACACTGAAGCTTTCTTT.